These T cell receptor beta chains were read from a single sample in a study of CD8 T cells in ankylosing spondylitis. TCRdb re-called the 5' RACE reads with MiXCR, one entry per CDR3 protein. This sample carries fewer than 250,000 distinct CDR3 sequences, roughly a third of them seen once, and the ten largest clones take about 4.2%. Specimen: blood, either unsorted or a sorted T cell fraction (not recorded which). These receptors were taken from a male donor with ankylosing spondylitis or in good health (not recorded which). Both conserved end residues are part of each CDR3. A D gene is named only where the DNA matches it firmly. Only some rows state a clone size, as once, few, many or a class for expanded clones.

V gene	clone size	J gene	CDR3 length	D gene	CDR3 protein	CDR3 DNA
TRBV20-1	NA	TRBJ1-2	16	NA	CSARDFQATTPRGYTF	TGCAGTGCTAGAGATTTCCAGGCCACTACTCCAAGGGGCTACACCTTC
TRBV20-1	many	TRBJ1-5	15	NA	CSAPTAGNSGQPQHF	TGCAGTGCGCCTACGGCAGGGAATTCCGGTCAGCCCCAGCATTTT
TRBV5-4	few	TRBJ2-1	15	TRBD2	CASSRRGGSYNEQFF	TGTGCCAGCAGCAGACGCGGGGGTAGCTACAATGAGCAGTTCTTC
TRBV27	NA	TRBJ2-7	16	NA	CASSTSITGHPYEQYF	TGTGCCAGCAGTACGTCCATCACAGGTCACCCCTACGAGCAGTACTTC
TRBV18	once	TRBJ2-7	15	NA	CASSPPGPGSYEQYF	TGTGCCAGCTCACCGCCCGGGCCCGGGTCCTACGAGCAGTACTTC
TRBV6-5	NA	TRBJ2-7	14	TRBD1	CASSYSQGAEEQYF	TGTGCCAGCAGTTACTCCCAGGGGGCTGAAGAGCAGTACTTC
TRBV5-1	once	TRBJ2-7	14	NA	CASSWENVPYEQYF	TGCGCCAGCAGCTGGGAGAACGTGCCCTACGAGCAGTACTTC
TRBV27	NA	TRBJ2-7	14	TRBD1	CASSRTGITYEQYF	TGTGCCAGCAGTCGGACAGGGATCACCTACGAGCAGTACTTC
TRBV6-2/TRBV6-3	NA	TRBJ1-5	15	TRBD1	CASKGAPGASQPQHF	TGTGCCAGCAAGGGGGCCCCGGGGGCTAGTCAGCCCCAGCATTTT
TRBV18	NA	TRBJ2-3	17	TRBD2	CASSPSYSGGSTDTQYF	TGTGCCAGCTCACCCTCGTATAGCGGGGGTAGCACAGATACGCAGTATTTT
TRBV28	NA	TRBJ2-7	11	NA	CASGLMDEQYF	TGTGCCAGCGGACTAATGGACGAGCAGTACTTC
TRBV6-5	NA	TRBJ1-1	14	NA	CASSYRDLNTEAFF	TGTGCCAGCAGTTATAGGGACCTTAACACTGAAGCTTTCTTT
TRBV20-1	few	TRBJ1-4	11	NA	CSARTDEKLFF	TGCAGTGCTAGGACAGATGAAAAACTGTTTTTT
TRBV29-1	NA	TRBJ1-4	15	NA	CSVVGREETNEKLFF	TGCAGCGTTGTGGGCCGAGAGGAAACTAATGAAAAACTGTTTTTT
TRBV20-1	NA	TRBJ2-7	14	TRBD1	CSANAGTGIYEQYF	TGCAGTGCCAACGCCGGGACAGGGATCTACGAGCAGTACTTC
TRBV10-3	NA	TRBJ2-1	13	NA	CAILMSSYNEQFF	TGTGCCATCTTAATGAGCTCCTACAATGAGCAGTTCTTC
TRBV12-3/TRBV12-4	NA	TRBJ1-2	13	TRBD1	CASSARGGDGYTF	TGTGCCAGCAGCGCCCGAGGGGGCGATGGCTACACCTTC
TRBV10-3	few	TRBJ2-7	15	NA	CAISESRQGRYEQYF	TGTGCCATCAGTGAGTCGAGGCAGGGTAGGTACGAGCAGTACTTC
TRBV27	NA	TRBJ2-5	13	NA	CASCQFAGETQYF	TGTGCCAGCTGCCAATTCGCGGGGGAGACCCAGTACTTC
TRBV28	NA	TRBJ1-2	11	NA	CASIVRGVYTF	TGTGCCAGCATCGTTCGTGGGGTCTACACCTTC
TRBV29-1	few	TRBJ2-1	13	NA	CSAYDPGTNEQFF	TGCAGCGCATATGATCCGGGGACGAATGAGCAGTTCTTC
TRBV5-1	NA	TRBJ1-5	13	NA	CASTAETVKPQHF	TGCGCCAGCACCGCGGAGACAGTTAAGCCCCAGCATTTT
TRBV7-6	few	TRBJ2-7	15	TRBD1	CASSTTGDNSYEQYF	TGTGCCAGCAGCACAACAGGGGACAACTCCTACGAGCAGTACTTC
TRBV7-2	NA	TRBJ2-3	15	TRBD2	CASSITSGEADTQYF	TGTGCCAGCAGCATCACTAGCGGGGAGGCAGATACGCAGTATTTT
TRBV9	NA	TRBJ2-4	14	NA	CASTPTTRSDIQYF	TGTGCCAGCACGCCCACGACGAGGTCGGACATTCAGTACTTC
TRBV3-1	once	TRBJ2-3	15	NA	CASSQVGLTPDTQYF	TGTGCCAGCAGCCAAGTAGGCCTGACCCCAGATACGCAGTATTTT
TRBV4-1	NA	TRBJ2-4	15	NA	CASSLLGFPKNIQYF	TGCGCCAGCAGCCTCTTGGGGTTTCCCAAAAACATTCAGTACTTC
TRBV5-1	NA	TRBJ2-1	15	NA	CASSQGGGTYNEQFF	TGCGCCAGCAGCCAGGGGGGGGGTACCTACAATGAGCAGTTCTTC
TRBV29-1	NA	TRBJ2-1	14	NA	CSVGADSISNEQFF	TGCAGCGTTGGGGCGGACAGCATAAGCAATGAGCAGTTCTTC
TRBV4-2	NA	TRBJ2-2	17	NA	CASSQAPSTGSTGELFF	TGTGCCAGCAGCCAAGCCCCCTCGACTGGATCCACCGGGGAGCTGTTTTTT
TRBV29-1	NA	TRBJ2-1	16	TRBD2	CSVEAVAGGSYNEQFF	TGCAGCGTTGAAGCAGTGGCGGGGGGCTCCTACAATGAGCAGTTCTTC
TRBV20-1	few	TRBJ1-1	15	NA	CSADSGGQLGTEAFF	TGCAGTGCCGATAGCGGGGGGCAGTTAGGCACTGAAGCTTTCTTT
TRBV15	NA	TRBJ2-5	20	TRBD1	CATSRAKIKIWTGGLETQYF	TGTGCCACCAGCAGAGCCAAGATAAAAATCTGGACAGGGGGCCTAGAGACCCAGTACTTC
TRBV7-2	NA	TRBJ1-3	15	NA	CASSFRHSPGNTIYF	TGTGCCAGCAGCTTTCGGCACAGTCCCGGAAACACCATATATTTT
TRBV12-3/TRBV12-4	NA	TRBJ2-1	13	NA	CASSLAVLPEQFF	TGTGCCAGCAGTTTAGCAGTTCTTCCTGAGCAGTTCTTC
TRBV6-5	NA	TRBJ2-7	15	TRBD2	CASSYSGGGAGEQYF	TGTGCCAGCAGTTACTCAGGCGGGGGGGCCGGCGAGCAGTACTTC
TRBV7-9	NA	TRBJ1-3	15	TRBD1	CASSDGTGSGNTIYF	TGTGCCAGCAGCGACGGGACAGGGTCCGGAAACACCATATATTTT
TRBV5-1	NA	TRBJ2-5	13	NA	CASSSADIETQYF	TGCGCCAGCAGCTCCGCCGACATCGAGACCCAGTACTTC
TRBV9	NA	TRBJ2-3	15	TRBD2	CAGSPGTSGTDTQYF	TGTGCCGGTTCACCCGGGACTAGCGGCACAGATACGCAGTATTTT
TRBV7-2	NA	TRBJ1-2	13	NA	CASSLEVGHGYTF	TGTGCCAGCAGCTTAGAAGTAGGGCATGGCTACACCTTC
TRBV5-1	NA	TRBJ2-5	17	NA	CASSLEGRHQPPETQYF	TGCGCCAGCAGCTTGGAGGGACGTCATCAGCCTCCAGAGACCCAGTACTTC
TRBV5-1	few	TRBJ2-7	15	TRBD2	CASSRMTSGLYEQYF	TGCGCCAGCAGCAGAATGACTAGCGGGCTATACGAGCAGTACTTC
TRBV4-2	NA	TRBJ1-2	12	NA	CASSQEDKGYTF	TGTGCCAGCAGCCAAGAAGATAAGGGCTACACCTTC
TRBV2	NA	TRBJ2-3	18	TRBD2	CASSSTLEGLAGTDTQYF	TGTGCCAGCAGTTCGACCCTCGAGGGACTAGCAGGGACAGATACGCAGTATTTT
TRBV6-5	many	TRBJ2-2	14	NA	CASSYSYNTGELFF	TGTGCCAGCAGTTACTCTTATAACACCGGGGAGCTGTTTTTT
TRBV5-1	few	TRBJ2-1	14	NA	CASSFGGTYNEQFF	TGCGCCAGCAGCTTCGGGGGAACCTACAATGAGCAGTTCTTC
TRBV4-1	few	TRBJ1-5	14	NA	CASSQGAGNQPQHF	TGCGCCAGCAGCCAAGGGGCAGGGAATCAGCCCCAGCATTTT
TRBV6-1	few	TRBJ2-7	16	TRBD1	CASSPWGQATSYEQYF	TGTGCCAGCAGTCCTTGGGGACAGGCGACTTCCTACGAGCAGTACTTC
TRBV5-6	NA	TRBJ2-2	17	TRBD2	CASSLVGLAANTGELFF	TGTGCCAGCAGCTTGGTAGGACTAGCCGCGAACACCGGGGAGCTGTTTTTT
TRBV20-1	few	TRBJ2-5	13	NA	CSARVVPLETQYF	TGCAGTGCTAGAGTGGTGCCCCTAGAGACCCAGTACTTC
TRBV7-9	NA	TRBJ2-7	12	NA	CASSDSPYEQYF	TGTGCCAGCAGCGACAGTCCCTACGAGCAGTACTTC
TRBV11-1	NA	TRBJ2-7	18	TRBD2	CASSRQKLAGGPFYEQYF	TGTGCCAGCAGCCGTCAGAAGCTAGCGGGGGGACCCTTCTACGAGCAGTACTTC
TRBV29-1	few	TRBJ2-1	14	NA	CSVEDRRGWNEQFF	TGCAGCGTTGAAGATCGCAGGGGTTGGAATGAGCAGTTCTTC
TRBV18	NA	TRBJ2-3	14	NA	CASSRGGATDTQYF	TGTGCCAGCTCACGGGGCGGGGCCACAGATACGCAGTATTTT
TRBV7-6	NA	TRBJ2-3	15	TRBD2	CASSGTSGMADTQYF	TGTGCCAGCAGCGGGACTAGCGGGATGGCAGATACGCAGTATTTT
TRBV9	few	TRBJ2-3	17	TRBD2	CASSISVRGGRTDTQYF	TGTGCCAGCAGCATTAGCGTTCGCGGGGGGCGCACAGATACGCAGTATTTT
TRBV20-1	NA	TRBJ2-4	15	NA	CSARASDLAKNIQYF	TGCAGTGCTAGGGCCAGTGACCTAGCCAAAAACATTCAGTACTTC
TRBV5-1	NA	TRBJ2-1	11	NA	CASRVGDEQFF	TGCGCCAGCCGTGTAGGGGATGAGCAGTTCTTC
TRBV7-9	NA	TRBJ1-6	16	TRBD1	CASSRRMTGGESPLHF	TGTGCCAGCAGCCGACGGATGACAGGGGGTGAGTCACCCCTCCACTTT
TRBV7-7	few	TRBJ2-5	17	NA	CASSLGEWAHSQETQYF	TGTGCTAGCAGCCTGGGCGAGTGGGCGCACAGTCAAGAGACCCAGTACTTC